This TCR beta chain was sequenced during a study of T cells after yellow fever vaccination. Findings of the study overall: Primary-vaccination clones mostly resurfaced post-booster (nearly 97% CD4, under 90% CD8). Only a minor proportion of clonotypes was detected across both CD4 and CD8 compartments.

Notes on this clonotype: What it binds is not known.

The CDR3 loop spans 15 amino acids. Germline V CDR1 and CDR2: LNHDA, SQIVND (reference sequence). Unmatched junction bases numbered 5, after V lost 4 bases and J lost 2 bases. Using its own MiXCR run on the 5' RACE reads, TCRdb lists one record per CDR3 protein. Altogether about 320,000 distinct CDR3 sequences are present, roughly an eighth being singletons, with the ten largest covering 2.5% to 4%. The J gene is TRBJ2-3, the V gene TRBV19; 8 nucleotides align to TRBD2. The sequence came from a man between 18 and 35 years old who received the YFV17D yellow fever vaccine. This sample comprised CD4+ T cells sorted from PBMCs, obtained 15 days after the yellow fever booster vaccination. CDR3 sequence: CASSTGTRNTDTQYF. CDR3 nucleotides: TGTGCCAGTAGTACCGGGACTAGGAACACAGATACGCAGTATTTT.